The rows below give T cell receptor beta chains drawn from one sample of a study of T cells in Graves' hyperthyroidism and ophthalmopathy. TCRdb re-called the multiplex PCR reads with MiXCR, one entry per CDR3 protein. The sample yields 250,000 to 300,000 distinct CDR3 sequences, less than 15% seen once. Sequencing was performed on blood. The source is a woman aged 40 to 49 with Graves' hyperthyroidism that later progressed to Graves' ophthalmopathy. Both conserved end residues are part of each CDR3. The D gene is left open where the match is weak. A clone size is listed for some rows: how often the clone was seen (once, few, many), or a class if it is expanded.

>many|-|TRBJ2-1|TRBV18
CASSPLDEGGLRGEQFF
TGTGCCAGCTCACCGCTCGATGAGGGAGGCCTGCGGGGTGAGCAGTTCTTC
>many|TRBD1|TRBJ2-3|TRBV27
CASSLYRGRERPADTQYF
TGTGCCAGCAGTCTATACAGGGGGCGCGAGAGGCCCGCAGATACGCAGTATTTT
>-|TRBD2|TRBJ2-5|TRBV20-1
CSASPQRGGGETQYF
TGCAGTGCTAGTCCGCAGCGGGGGGGGGGAGAGACCCAGTACTTC
>many|-|TRBJ2-3|TRBV28
CASSAWTGTDTQYF
TGTGCCAGCAGTGCTTGGACCGGCACAGATACGCAGTATTTT
>many|TRBD2|TRBJ2-7|TRBV27
CASSIGTSGSYEQYF
TGTGCCAGCAGTATCGGGACTAGCGGGAGCTACGAGCAGTACTTC
>once|-|TRBJ2-3|TRBV28
CASSGGSSDTQYF
TGTGCCAGCAGTGGGGGTTCATCGGATACGCAGTATTTT
>many|TRBD2|TRBJ2-5|TRBV6-6
CASSYGLAKETQYF
TGTGCCAGCAGTTACGGACTAGCCAAAGAGACCCAGTACTTC
>many|-|TRBJ2-3|TRBV6-5
CASSYGAQRPDTQYF
TGTGCCAGCAGTTACGGGGCCCAGCGCCCAGATACGCAGTATTTT
>-|-|TRBJ2-3|TRBV2
CASRLGGLDTQYF
TGTGCCAGCAGGCTCGGGGGACTAGATACGCAGTATTTT
>few|TRBD2|TRBJ2-1|TRBV19
CASSIKIAGGPVEQFF
TGTGCCAGTAGTATAAAAATAGCGGGAGGGCCTGTAGAGCAGTTCTTC
>many|TRBD1|TRBJ2-1|TRBV4-2
CASSLPGQGPSSSYNEQFF
TGTGCCAGCAGCCTCCCGGGACAGGGACCCTCGAGCTCCTACAATGAGCAGTTCTTC
>-|TRBD2|TRBJ2-5|TRBV5-6
CASSFRTSGRRETQYF
TGTGCCAGCAGCTTTCGGACTAGCGGGAGGCGAGAGACCCAGTACTTC
>many|-|TRBJ2-3|TRBV6-2/TRBV6-3
CASSQNSASTDTQYF
TGTGCCAGCAGCCAAAATTCGGCTAGCACAGATACGCAGTATTTT
>many|-|TRBJ1-5|TRBV5-1
CASSLVPGYSNQPQHF
TGCGCCAGCAGCTTGGTACCAGGCTATAGCAATCAGCCCCAGCATTTT
>-|-|TRBJ2-7|TRBV20-1
CSARVGGAYEQYF
TGCAGTGCTAGGGTCGGCGGAGCCTACGAGCAGTACTTC
>-|-|TRBJ1-5|TRBV19
CASTWGGNSNQPQHF
TGTGCCAGTACTTGGGGTGGCAATAGCAATCAGCCCCAGCATTTT
>few|-|TRBJ1-1|TRBV4-1
CASSQSRLGGILNTEAFF
TGCGCCAGCAGCCAGAGCCGTCTAGGTGGGATATTGAACACTGAAGCTTTCTTT
>once|TRBD1|TRBJ1-1|TRBV6-1
CATYVNPGQGSHTEAFF
TGTGCCACCTACGTCAACCCGGGACAGGGTTCCCACACTGAAGCTTTCTTT
>-|TRBD1|TRBJ2-2|TRBV20-1
CSALGTGYAGELFF
TGCAGTGCTCTTGGGACAGGGTATGCCGGGGAGCTGTTTTTT
>many|TRBD1|TRBJ1-4|TRBV11-2
CASSYRDRGEKLFF
TGTGCCAGCAGCTACCGGGACAGGGGTGAAAAACTGTTTTTT
>many|-|TRBJ1-2|TRBV19
CASSSTDGYTF
TGTGCCAGTAGTTCGACAGATGGCTACACCTTC
>many|-|TRBJ2-5|TRBV11-2
CASSLDWGRETQYF
TGTGCCAGCAGCTTAGACTGGGGGCGGGAGACCCAGTACTTC
>-|-|TRBJ2-1|TRBV19
CASSRSGEYNEQFF
TGTGCCAGTAGCCGGTCAGGCGAGTACAATGAGCAGTTCTTC
>-|TRBD1|TRBJ1-1|TRBV7-9
CASSSRQGATEAFF
TGTGCCAGCAGCTCCCGACAGGGAGCCACTGAAGCTTTCTTT
>many|-|TRBJ1-4|TRBV20-1
CGIFATNEKLFF
TGCGGCATATTTGCAACTAATGAAAAACTGTTTTTT
>many|-|TRBJ1-6|TRBV27
CASSLKGHRSSYNSPLHF
TGTGCCAGCAGTTTGAAGGGGCACCGGAGCTCCTATAATTCACCCCTCCACTTT
>many|-|TRBJ2-3|TRBV15
CATSRGQDADTQYF
TGTGCCACCAGCAGAGGACAGGACGCGGATACGCAGTATTTT
>many|-|TRBJ2-1|TRBV28
CASSGGGRRNEQFF
TGTGCCAGCAGTGGGGGGGGCCGACGGAATGAGCAGTTCTTC
>many|-|TRBJ1-1|TRBV19
CASSRGDTEAFF
TGTGCCAGTAGTAGGGGGGACACTGAAGCTTTCTTT
>many|-|TRBJ2-5|TRBV11-2
CASSFRGAVGETQYF
TGTGCCAGCAGCTTTCGGGGGGCGGTAGGAGAGACCCAGTACTTC
>-|-|TRBJ1-2|TRBV7-8
CASSLGFRDSKPHGYTF
TGTGCCAGCAGCTTAGGTTTCCGGGACTCTAAGCCCCATGGCTACACCTTC
>few|TRBD1|TRBJ2-7|TRBV20-1
CSVPDRVLYEQYF
TGCAGTGTCCCGGACAGGGTTTTGTACGAGCAGTACTTC
>many|TRBD2|TRBJ2-7|TRBV6-5
CASSYSLAGGPNEQYF
TGTGCCAGCAGTTACTCACTAGCGGGAGGGCCCAACGAGCAGTACTTC
>many|-|TRBJ1-3|TRBV28
CASSLYRERNTIYF
TGTGCCAGCAGTTTATACAGGGAAAGAAACACCATATATTTT
>many|TRBD2|TRBJ2-1|TRBV7-3
CASNPLRREKFF
TGTGCCAGCAATCCGTTGAGGCGGGAGAAGTTCTTC
>few|TRBD2|TRBJ2-1|TRBV5-1
CASKTASGHNEQFF
TGCGCCAGCAAGACGGCTAGCGGACACAATGAGCAGTTCTTC
>many|-|TRBJ1-1|TRBV29-1
CSVKGPNTEAFF
TGCAGCGTAAAGGGGCCGAACACTGAAGCTTTCTTT
>many|TRBD2|TRBJ2-5|TRBV7-3
CASSLGGGRETQYF
TGTGCCAGCAGCTTAGGAGGCGGGAGAGAGACCCAGTACTTC
>many|-|TRBJ1-1|TRBV27
CASSAGNTEAFF
TGTGCCAGCAGTGCTGGGAACACTGAAGCTTTCTTT
>-|-|TRBJ1-3|TRBV9
CASSDGQKLSGNTIYF
TGTGCCAGCAGCGATGGACAGAAACTCTCTGGAAACACCATATATTTT
>many|-|TRBJ2-3|TRBV10-1
CASSEDRAGTTGHTQYF
TGCGCCAGCTCCGAAGACAGGGCCGGGACTACGGGGCATACGCAGTATTTT
>few|-|TRBJ2-1|TRBV9
CASSPRGPSSYDEQFF
TGTGCCAGCAGCCCCCGTGGGCCGAGCTCCTACGATGAGCAGTTCTTC
>few|-|TRBJ2-1|TRBV5-1
CASSLDGVGEQFF
TGCGCCAGCAGCTTGGACGGGGTAGGTGAGCAGTTCTTC
>-|TRBD2|TRBJ2-1|TRBV11-2
CASSFVPAGALYEQLF
TGTGCCAGCAGCTTCGTGCCAGCGGGAGCTTTATATGAGCAGCTCTTC
>many|TRBD2|TRBJ2-1|TRBV4-1
CASSQGTGGRSRGNEQFF
TGCGCCAGCAGCCAAGGGACGGGCGGGAGATCGAGGGGCAATGAGCAGTTCTTC
>many|-|TRBJ1-6|TRBV28
CASSLLNLNSPLHF
TGTGCCAGCAGTTTGTTGAATCTTAATTCACCCCTCCACTTT